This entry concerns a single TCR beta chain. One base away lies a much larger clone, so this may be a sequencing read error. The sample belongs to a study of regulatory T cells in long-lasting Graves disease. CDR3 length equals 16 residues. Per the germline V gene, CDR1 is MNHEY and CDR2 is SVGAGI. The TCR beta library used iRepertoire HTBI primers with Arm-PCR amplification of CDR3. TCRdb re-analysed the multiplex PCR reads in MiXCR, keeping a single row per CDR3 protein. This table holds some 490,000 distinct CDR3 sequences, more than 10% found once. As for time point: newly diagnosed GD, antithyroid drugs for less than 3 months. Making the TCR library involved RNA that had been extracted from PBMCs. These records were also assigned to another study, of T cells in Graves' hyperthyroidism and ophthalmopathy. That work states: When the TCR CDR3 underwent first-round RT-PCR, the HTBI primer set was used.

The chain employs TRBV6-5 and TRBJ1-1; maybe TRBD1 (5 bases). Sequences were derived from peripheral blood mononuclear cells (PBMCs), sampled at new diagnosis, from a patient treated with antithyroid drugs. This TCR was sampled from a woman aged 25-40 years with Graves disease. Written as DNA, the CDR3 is TGTGCCATCAGTTATTTCGGGGCAGAATATAACACTGAAGCTTTCTTT. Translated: CAISYFGAEYNTEAFF.